The 14 T cell receptor beta chains presented below share a single source sample, sequenced in a study of regulatory T cells in long-lasting Graves disease. The time point is: newly diagnosed GD, antithyroid drugs for less than 3 months. Construction of the TCR library relied on RNA isolated from PBMCs. In building TCR beta libraries, iRepertoire HTBI primers were used together with Arm-PCR of CDR3 regions. TCRdb ran MiXCR on the multiplex PCR reads and lists one entry per CDR3 protein. This sample carries hundreds of thousands of distinct CDR3 sequences, approximately 15% of them seen once, and the ten largest clones take about 32%. This same sample was also part of a study on T cells in Graves' hyperthyroidism and ophthalmopathy.

This material consisted of peripheral blood mononuclear cells (PBMCs), taken at new diagnosis, from a patient treated with antithyroid drugs. These receptors were collected from a man aged 35 to 55 with Graves disease.

This clonotype has a single count. This likely traces to a read error, being one base from a far larger clone. The V call is TRBV11-2, the J call TRBJ2-5, with no clear D. Germline V gene lookup returns CDR1 SGHAT and CDR2 FQNNGV. Trimming cost V 5 bases and J 11 bases, with 21 bases left between them. This CDR3 spans 14 amino acids. The CDR3 DNA reads TGTGCCAGCAGCCCACCTGGCAGCTACAATGAGCAGTACTTC. It codes for CASSPPGSYNEQYF.

This clonotype has at least ten counts. The genes are TRBV6-1 and TRBJ2-3; 8 bases agree with TRBD2. The V gene's germline CDR1 is MNHNS and CDR2 SASEGT. The CDR3 totals 15 residues. V lost 0 bases to trimming and J lost 6 bases; unmatched junction nucleotides: 5. The CDR3 coding sequence is TGTGCCAGCAGTGAAGCGCGGGGGGTTTACGATACGCAGTATTTT. Its translation: CASSEARGVYDTQYF.

This clonotype was observed at least ten times. This CDR3 is CASSLKGLNEQFF. The CDR3 nucleotides read TGTGCCAGCAGTTTAAAGGGACTCAATGAGCAGTTCTTC. This chain links TRBV27 with TRBJ2-1; a weak D match, TRBD2 (6 bases). Germline V gene sequence: CDR1 MNHEY, CDR2 SMNVEV (reference sequence). The CDR3 is 13 residues long. Between the trimmed V and J ends, which lost 2 bases and 6 bases, there was a span of 8 bases.

J is TRBJ1-5 and V is TRBV4-2; TRBD1 aligns across 9 bases. Trimming removed 7 bases from V and 4 bases from J; junction bases left unmatched: 8. This CDR3 comprises 15 residues. Germline CDR1 LGHNA, CDR2 YNFKEQ. CDR3 amino acids: CASTRDRAPNQPQHF. The DNA of the CDR3 is TGTGCCAGCACCCGGGACAGGGCTCCGAATCAGCCCCAGCATTTT.

This clonotype was recorded many times. The V gene is TRBV27, the J gene TRBJ1-4; TRBD1 is a possible D gene (5 bases). The CDR3 loop spans 15 amino acids. Trimming took off 6 bases at V and 5 bases at J, with 16 bases between the two ends. CDR1 and CDR2 (germline): MNHEY, SMNVEV (reference sequence). The CDR3: CASRRSGPRNEKLFF. DNA for the CDR3: TGTGCCAGCAGACGTTCGGGACCGAGGAATGAAAAACTGTTTTTT.

This clonotype was seen only once. The rearrangement uses TRBV18 and TRBJ1-4; D gene ambiguous. Germline assignment: CDR1 KGHSH and CDR2 LQKENI. Deletions cut 1 base from V and 6 bases from J, with 6 bases between. The CDR3 consists of 13 residues. CDR3 amino acids: CASSPRHDEKLFF. The CDR3 nucleotides read TGTGCCAGCTCACCACGACATGATGAAAAACTGTTTTTT.

The chain combines TRBV20-1 with TRBJ2-2, with D unresolved. Trimming removed 0 bases from V and 3 bases from J, with 14 bases in between. CDR1 is DFQATT and CDR2 is SNEGSKA in the germline V gene (reference sequence). CDR3 length: 16 amino acids. CDR3 amino acids: CSARDRRAGHTGELFF. The CDR3 region has the DNA TGCAGTGCTAGAGATAGGCGTGCCGGACACACCGGGGAGCTGTTTTTT.

This clonotype occurred many times. This chain connects TRBV28 to TRBJ1-2; D is undetermined. V lost 6 bases to trimming and J lost 7 bases, with 12 bases between them. The germline CDR1 and CDR2 sequences are MDHEN and SYDVKM. CDR3 length: 12 amino acids. CDR3 nucleotide sequence: TGTGCCAGCAGCGCGGGAAATAGTGGCTACACCTTC. This codes for CASSAGNSGYTF.

The chain joins TRBV10-1 to TRBJ1-5; D is ambiguous. The germline V and J ends were trimmed by 5 bases and 1 base, with 18 bases remaining between them. This CDR3 is 17 amino acids long. CDR1 and CDR2 (germline): WNHNN, SYGVQD (reference sequence). The DNA for the CDR3 is TGCGCCAGCAGTACTTACCGAGGAGACCGGAGCAATCAGCCCCAGCATTTT. Its translation is CASSTYRGDRSNQPQHF.

The rearrangement uses TRBV9 and TRBJ2-4; 14 bases agree with TRBD2. V dropped 4 bases and J dropped 3; count of bases not matched to a gene: 3. This CDR3 is 16 amino acids long. Germline V CDR1 and CDR2: SGDLS, YYNGEE. The CDR3 region is CASSTTSGGGKNIQYF. The DNA of the CDR3 is TGTGCCAGCAGCACGACTAGCGGGGGGGGCAAAAACATTCAGTACTTC.

The chain recombines TRBV30 with TRBJ1-4; D uncertain. Germline CDR1 reads GTSNPN; CDR2 reads SVGIG (reference sequence). The CDR3 covers 14 residues. Trimming shortened V by 4 bases and J by 6 bases, and 15 bases separated the two germline ends. CDR3 protein: CAWTSRYSYEKLFF. DNA of the CDR3: TGTGCCTGGACTAGCAGATACAGTTATGAAAAACTGTTTTTT.

In its sample, this clonotype was seen many times. The genes are TRBV28 and TRBJ1-3; D gene uncertain. Trimming stripped 1 base from V and 0 bases from J, with 10 bases between. Germline V gives CDR1 MDHEN, CDR2 SYDVKM. The CDR3 has 16 residues. The CDR3 protein is CASSLYGDYSGNTIYF. The CDR3 DNA is TGTGCCAGCAGTTTATACGGTGATTACTCTGGAAACACCATATATTTT.

The sample holds many counts of this clonotype. The rearrangement joins TRBV28 to TRBJ2-7; 8 nucleotides agree with TRBD1. The CDR3 is made up of 15 amino acids. Per germline, CDR1 MDHEN and CDR2 SYDVKM. Trimming at V came to 7 bases and at J to 3 bases, leaving 11 bases not matched to a gene. CDR3 loop: CASTQGAGSFYEQYF. The CDR3 bases are TGTGCCAGCACCCAGGGGGCAGGGAGTTTCTACGAGCAGTACTTC.

At least ten counts were recorded for this clonotype. The rearrangement joins TRBV28 to TRBJ1-1; D is possibly TRBD1 (5 bases). The CDR3 totals 14 residues. V gave up 3 bases and J gave up 4 bases, with 12 bases separating them. Germline V gene lookup returns CDR1 MDHEN and CDR2 SYDVKM. CDR3 DNA: TGTGCCAGCAGTTTCCTCAGGGAGGGCACTGAAGCTTTCTTT. Protein sequence: CASSFLREGTEAFF.